This TCR beta chain was sequenced for a study of T cells after yellow fever vaccination. Broader study findings: A small share of clonotypes appeared in both CD4 and CD8 compartments. Weaker in magnitude, the secondary response showed a faster peak on day 5 versus 15. Subsequent to the booster, the majority of primary-vaccination clones reappeared (96% CD4, around 85% CD8).

This clonotype was seen more than once but under ten times. Its target is not known. V was clipped by 4 bases and J by 7 bases, with 17 bases between them. CDR3 length: 16 amino acids. The V gene's germline CDR1 is LNHDA and CDR2 SQIVND (reference sequence). Universal primer sites and UMIs were introduced during 5'RACE template-switching synthesis of TCR cDNA. TCRdb used MiXCR to reprocess the 5' RACE reads, holding one entry per CDR3 protein. The sample shows fewer than 500,000 distinct CDR3 sequences, roughly 20% of them seen only once. V is TRBV19 and J is TRBJ1-6; perhaps TRBD1 as D (6 bases). The sequence was collected from a man younger than 30 who received the YFV17D yellow fever vaccine. Sequenced here: PBMCs, sampled before the yellow fever booster vaccination. CDR3 amino acids: CASSTGAGIQNSPLHF. CDR3 DNA sequence: TGTGCCAGTAGTACAGGGGCCGGGATTCAGAATTCACCCCTCCACTTT.